Presented here are 30 T cell receptor beta chains from one specimen sequenced in a study of a mutant IDH1 vaccine in newly diagnosed glioma. The time point was: week 11, during vaccination. The investigators gave 300 ug of mutant IDH1 20-mer peptide in each vaccine dose, together with topical imiquimod. Using immunoSEQ multiplex PCR, the repertoire was profiled, and TCRdb retains in-frame clones only, with some absent. The sample holds 120,000 or so clones, about four fifths seen once. No antigen is known for these receptors. The sample was PBMCs, taken from a glioma patient whose treatment included an IDH1 peptide vaccine. The receptor set was obtained from a man in his forties with glioma.

The chain is built from TRBV13 and TRBJ2-7, with 7 bases matching TRBD2. Trimming took 2 bases from V and 3 from J; bases not matched to a gene: 4. CDR3 size: 14 residues. Looked up from germline, CDR1 is PRHDT and CDR2 is FYEKMQ (reference sequence). The CDR3 reads CASSLWGGNYEQYF. CDR3 nucleotide sequence: TGTGCCAGCAGCTTATGGGGGGGAAACTACGAGCAGTACTTC.

The V gene is TRBV2, the J gene TRBJ1-1; no firm D call. The CDR3 sequence is 13 residues long. Trimming took off 10 bases at V and 2 bases at J, with 14 bases between the two ends. CDR1 and CDR2 from the germline V gene are SNHLY and FYNNEI. Here the CDR3 DNA reads TGTGCCATGGACCTCCCGGGAAACACTGAAGCTTTCTTT. Its translation is CAMDLPGNTEAFF.

The genes are TRBV10-3 and TRBJ2-7; a weak D match, TRBD1 (6 bases). V was shortened by 6 bases and J by 4 bases, with 16 bases between the two germline ends. From germline, CDR1 is ENHRY and CDR2 SYGVKD. The CDR3 extends over 14 amino acids. The CDR3 loop is CAIRQGWGPYEQYF. In DNA, the CDR3 is TGTGCCATCAGACAGGGTTGGGGTCCATACGAGCAGTACTTC.

The chain combines TRBV2 with TRBJ2-3; perhaps TRBD1 as D (6 bases). Trimming removed 8 bases from V and 2 bases from J, with 14 bases in between. The CDR3 is 14 residues long. CDR1 is SNHLY, CDR2 FYNNEI, per germline. This CDR3 reads CASLRWDNTDTQYF. The CDR3 DNA reads TGTGCCAGCCTGCGATGGGACAACACAGATACGCAGTATTTT.

The chain couples TRBV18 to TRBJ2-7; D assignment may be TRBD1 or TRBD2 (5 bases each). In germline, CDR1 is KGHSH, CDR2 LQKENI. Trimming shortened V by 3 bases and J by 5 bases, and 14 bases separated the two germline ends. The CDR3 is 14 amino acids. The CDR3 sequence is CASSPAGRENEQYF. Here the CDR3 DNA reads TGTGCCAGCTCACCTGCGGGCAGGGAAAACGAGCAGTACTTC.

The chain links TRBV28 to TRBJ1-2; D not resolved. V lost 3 bases and J 4 bases, leaving 12 bases between the germline ends. CDR3 length: 14 amino acids. Germline values: CDR1 MDHEN, CDR2 SYDVKM. This chain's CDR3 is CASSFGSRGYGYTF. CDR3 DNA sequence: TGTGCCAGCAGTTTCGGATCCCGAGGCTATGGCTACACCTTC.

The genes are TRBV4-2 and TRBJ2-2; the D call may be TRBD1 or TRBD2 (5 bases each). The V gene's germline CDR1 is LGHNA and CDR2 YNFKEQ. Trimming removed 4 bases at V and 7 bases at J, with 19 bases between. This CDR3 has 16 residues. CDR3 nucleotides: TGTGCCAGCAGCCGACAGAGTGGACTTGATGGCGGGGAGCTGTTTTTT. Encoded protein: CASSRQSGLDGGELFF.

This rearrangement joins TRBV19 to TRBJ1-2; D is ambiguous. This CDR3 region has 15 residues. Germline loops: CDR1 LNHDA, CDR2 SQIVND (reference sequence). Trimming removed 6 bases at V and 2 bases at J, with 16 bases between. The CDR3 sequence: CASRITVGLNYGYTF. DNA for the CDR3: TGTGCCAGTAGGATTACGGTGGGGTTGAACTATGGCTACACCTTC.

This chain uses TRBV7-6 with TRBJ2-7; 11 nucleotides align to TRBD2. The CDR3 is 15 amino acids. Per the germline V gene, CDR1 is SGHVS and CDR2 is FNYEAQ. The trim removed 1 base at V and 6 bases at J, leaving 5 bases unmatched. The DNA of the CDR3 is TGTGCCAGCAGCTTAGGAACTAGCGGGAGTACCGAGCAGTACTTC. This translates into CASSLGTSGSTEQYF.

The chain recombines TRBV5-6 with TRBJ1-5; D unresolved. There are 15 residues in the CDR3. Germline-derived CDR1 and CDR2 are SGHDT and YYEEEE. V lost 4 bases to trimming and J lost 7 bases, with 18 bases between them. The CDR3 sequence: CASSRTASHPQPQHF. Written as DNA, the CDR3 is TGTGCCAGCAGCCGGACGGCCTCGCATCCCCAGCCCCAGCATTTT.

The V and J genes are TRBV4-3 and TRBJ1-1; D may be TRBD1 (5 bases). V was pared by 0 bases and J by 10 bases, with 9 bases between. The CDR3 loop spans 12 amino acids. Germline CDR1 reads LGHNA; CDR2 reads YSLEER. The CDR3 protein is CASSQEGHGAFF. DNA of the CDR3: TGCGCCAGCAGCCAAGAGGGGCACGGAGCTTTCTTT.

The CDR3, as DNA: TGTGCCAGCAGATCCGGGACAGGGGTGCACGAGCAGTACTTC. Amino acid sequence: CASRSGTGVHEQYF. The chain is built from TRBV7-2 and TRBJ2-7; 10 bases are a match to TRBD1. This CDR3 is built from 14 residues. The germline V gene encodes CDR1 SGHTA and CDR2 FQGNSA. The ends lost 6 bases at V and 5 bases at J; junction bases unmatched: 7.

The chain uses TRBV28 and TRBJ1-4; D remains unclear. Trimming stripped 4 bases from V and 8 bases from J, with 11 bases between. CDR1 is MDHEN, CDR2 SYDVKM, per germline. The CDR3 totals 13 residues. CDR3 in amino acids: CASSSTPWEKLFF. The CDR3 DNA sequence: TGTGCCAGCAGTTCAACACCTTGGGAAAAACTGTTTTTT.

This chain links TRBV6-4 with TRBJ2-7; 11 bases agree with TRBD2. This CDR3 is 18 amino acids long. The V gene's germline CDR1 is MRHNA and CDR2 SNTAGT. With 0 bases clipped from V and 3 bases from J, the junction kept 10 bases outside the gene matches. CDR3 in amino acids: CASSDSGALAGEFYEQYF. The CDR3 coding sequence is TGTGCCAGCAGTGACTCGGGGGCACTAGCGGGAGAGTTCTACGAGCAGTACTTC.

The V call is TRBV6-5, the J call TRBJ2-4; D is uncertain. CDR3 length equals 15 residues. Germline V lookup: CDR1 MNHEY, CDR2 SVGAGI. V was cut by 4 bases and J by 0 bases, with 10 bases left in between. The CDR3 is CASSLTVLAKNIQYF. The CDR3 nucleotides are TGTGCCAGCAGTTTGACGGTTCTAGCCAAAAACATTCAGTACTTC.

The chain couples TRBV30 to TRBJ1-6; D is unclear. Germline V gene data show CDR1 as GTSNPN and CDR2 as SVGIG (reference sequence). CDR3 length: 14 amino acids. The V gene lost 3 bases and the J gene lost 0 bases, with 6 bases spanning the gap. The CDR3 spells CAWRVSSYNSPLHF. For the CDR3, the DNA is TGTGCCTGGAGAGTTAGCTCCTATAATTCACCCCTCCACTTT.

The rearrangement joins TRBV25-1 to TRBJ1-1; D call uncertain. Germline CDR1 and CDR2: MGHDK and SYGVNS. The V end lost 1 base, the J end lost 3 bases, and 12 bases lay between the germline ends. The CDR3 has 15 amino acids. CDR3 in amino acids: CASSESRSGYTEAFF. In DNA form, the CDR3 reads TGTGCCAGCAGTGAATCTCGCTCGGGCTACACTGAAGCTTTCTTT.

In this sample, this clone turned up a few times. The chain combines TRBV11-1 with TRBJ1-5; the match to TRBD1 covers 8 bases. Germline-derived CDR1 and CDR2 are SGHAT and FQDESV (reference sequence). This CDR3 spans 14 amino acids. Trimming removed 5 bases from V and 2 bases from J; junction bases left unmatched: 2. The CDR3 nucleotides read TGTGCCAGCAGCCTGGGACAGGGCAATCAGCCCCAGCATTTT. It is translated as CASSLGQGNQPQHF. Complete variable domain (other parts from reference TRBV11-1 and TRBJ1-5): EAEVAQSPRYKITEKSQAVAFWCDPISGHATLYWYRQILGQGPELLVQFQDESVVDDSQLPKDRFSAERLKGVDSTLKIQPAELGDSAMYLCASSLGQGNQPQHFGDGTRLSIL.

The gene calls are TRBV4-1 and TRBJ1-5; possibly TRBD1 for D (5 bases). CDR1 MGHRA and CDR2 YSYEKL come from the germline V gene. V was clipped by 0 bases and J by 2 bases, with 11 bases between them. The length of the CDR3 is 16 residues. As DNA, the CDR3 is TGCGCCAGCAGCCAAGAGGCGGGGGTCCGCAATCAGCCCCAGCATTTT. As protein: CASSQEAGVRNQPQHF.

This chain links TRBV6-5 with TRBJ2-3; D is unclear. Germline V gene lookup returns CDR1 MNHEY and CDR2 SVGAGI. This CDR3 region has 13 residues. V lost 6 bases and J 3 bases, leaving 10 bases between the germline ends. The CDR3 sequence is CASRRDFTDTQYF. The CDR3 DNA sequence: TGTGCCAGCAGGCGCGACTTTACAGATACGCAGTATTTT.

The V gene is TRBV15, the J gene TRBJ1-3; TRBD1 matches 11 bases. Trimming took 3 bases from V and 0 from J; bases not matched to a gene: 4. Germline V gives CDR1 LNHNV, CDR2 YYDKDF (reference sequence). CDR3 length equals 17 residues. In DNA, the CDR3 is TGTGCCACCAGCAGGACGGACAGGGGGCTCTCTGGAAACACCATATATTTT. This gives the protein CATSRTDRGLSGNTIYF.

The V gene is TRBV2, the J gene TRBJ2-4, with a tentative D call TRBD1 (5 bases). Trimming left V 6 bases short and J 5 bases short, with 8 bases between. This CDR3 contains 12 residues. Per germline, CDR1 SNHLY and CDR2 FYNNEI. The CDR3, as DNA: TGTGCCAGCAGCCTCAGGGAAAACATTCAGTACTTC. Protein sequence: CASSLRENIQYF. The variable domain in full, with the rest retrieved from reference TRBV2 and TRBJ2-4, is EPEVTQTPSHQVTQMGQEVILRCVPISNHLYFYWYRQILGQKVEFLVSFYNNEISEKSEIFDDQFSVERPDGSNFTLKIRSTKLEDSAMYFCASSLRENIQYFGAGTRLSVL.

The chain uses TRBV5-5 and TRBJ1-1, with no clear D. This CDR3 contains 14 residues. The ends were cut back, 1 base at V and 1 base at J, with 8 bases in the middle. The V gene's germline CDR1 is SGHKS and CDR2 YYEKEE (reference sequence). The CDR3 loop is CASSLTAQNTEAFF. The CDR3 nucleotides read TGTGCCAGCAGCTTGACAGCCCAGAACACTGAAGCTTTCTTT.

This CDR3 reads CASSIAKNTEAFF. CDR3 in DNA: TGTGCCAGTAGTATCGCAAAGAACACTGAAGCTTTCTTT. The chain is built from TRBV19 and TRBJ1-1; D ambiguous. Trimming shortened V by 3 bases and J by 1 base, and 6 bases separated the two germline ends. The V gene's germline CDR1 is LNHDA and CDR2 SQIVND (reference sequence). CDR3 size: 13 residues.

The chain employs TRBV4-3 and TRBJ1-1, with D perhaps matching TRBD1 (6 bases). Germline loops: CDR1 LGHNA, CDR2 YSLEER. This CDR3 contains 15 residues. The germline V and J ends were trimmed by 0 bases and 5 bases, with 13 bases remaining between them. The DNA for the CDR3 is TGCGCCAGCAGCCAAGACGATCGAGGGGGTACTGAAGCTTTCTTT. Its protein product is CASSQDDRGGTEAFF.

The V gene is TRBV7-2, the J gene TRBJ2-5; D is ambiguous. V was cut by 4 bases and J by 1 base, with 13 bases left in between. The CDR3 spans 15 residues. Germline values: CDR1 SGHTA, CDR2 FQGNSA. CDR3: CASSSGSRVQETQYF. DNA for the CDR3: TGTGCCAGCAGCTCCGGGTCACGTGTCCAAGAGACCCAGTACTTC.

The chain joins TRBV4-1 to TRBJ2-7, with a weak D call TRBD1 (5 bases). This CDR3 has 15 residues. The ends were cut back, 1 base at V and 1 base at J, with 11 bases in the middle. Germline V gene data show CDR1 as MGHRA and CDR2 as YSYEKL. This chain's CDR3 is CASSQVGAPSYEQYF. The CDR3, as DNA: TGCGCCAGCAGCCAAGTTGGGGCCCCGTCCTACGAGCAGTACTTC.

The chain joins TRBV9 to TRBJ1-1; 8 nucleotides align to TRBD1. V lost 3 bases, J lost 2 bases, and 3 bases stayed unmatched. This CDR3 has 14 amino acids. In germline, CDR1 is SGDLS, CDR2 YYNGEE. CDR3 in amino acids: CASSATGGNTEAFF. CDR3 nucleotide sequence: TGTGCCAGCAGCGCCACAGGGGGTAACACTGAAGCTTTCTTT. The whole variable domain, filled in from reference TRBV9 and TRBJ1-1, reads DSGVTQTPKHLITATGQRVTLRCSPRSGDLSVYWYQQSLDQGLQFLIQYYNGEERAKGNILERFSAQQFPDLHSELNLSSLELGDSALYFCASSATGGNTEAFFGQGTRLTVV.

The rearrangement joins TRBV13 to TRBJ2-2; either TRBD1 or TRBD2 may fit D (5 bases each). CDR3 length: 19 residues. V was cut by 2 bases and J by 0 bases, with 19 bases left in between. CDR1 and CDR2 from the germline V gene are PRHDT and FYEKMQ (reference sequence). The CDR3 is CASSLRSDFGAANTGELFF. CDR3 DNA: TGTGCCAGCAGCTTACGGTCCGACTTCGGGGCCGCGAACACCGGGGAGCTGTTTTTT.

The chain uses TRBV5-4 and TRBJ1-1, with D unclear. V dropped 1 base and J dropped 2 bases, with 6 bases sitting between them. This CDR3 is 13 amino acids long. Germline V gives CDR1 SGHNT, CDR2 YYREEE (reference sequence). DNA of the CDR3: TGTGCCAGCAGCTTGATGGGTAACACTGAAGCTTTCTTT. This gives the protein CASSLMGNTEAFF. The full variable domain, its missing parts supplied by reference TRBV5-4 and TRBJ1-1, is ETGVTQSPTHLIKTRGQQVTLRCSSQSGHNTVSWYQQALGQGPQFIFQYYREEENGRGNFPPRFSGLQFPNYSSELNVNALELDDSALYLCASSLMGNTEAFFGQGTRLTVV.